This TCR beta chain stems from a study of T-cell memory formation after mild COVID-19. Study-wide results and caveats: Clones that contracted clustered mainly in CM and EM if CD4+ and in EMRA if CD8+.

Using its own MiXCR run on the 5' RACE reads, TCRdb lists one record per CDR3 protein. Among around 320,000 distinct CDR3 sequences, 25% to 30% were seen once, and the ten largest hold roughly 12%. Concerning this clonotype itself: Its antigen is unknown.

The CDR3 runs to 15 residues. The germline V gene has CDR1 SGHRS and CDR2 YFSETQ. V lost 0 bases and J lost 4, with 13 bases in between. V and J are TRBV5-1 and TRBJ1-2; no clear D. The sample comprised PBMCs or a T cell subset sorted from them (not recorded which). This clonotype was obtained from an adult woman who had mild COVID-19 (a few samples of this study predate the infection). Cell type and time point are not known. The CDR3 here is CASSLGGKASYGYTF. The CDR3 DNA reads TGCGCCAGCAGCTTGGGAGGGAAGGCTAGCTATGGCTACACCTTC.